The entry that follows covers one TCR beta chain sequence. Antigen unknown. This record comes from a study of CD8+ T cells in alopecia areata. Study-wide findings and caveats: Across lesional scalp, and particularly alopecia totalis/universalis, clonality surpassed that of normal scalp. In scalp samples, resident alphabeta T cells of normal skin are also sequenced.

Indicated treatment: oral pan-JAK inhibitor, 5-10 mg twice daily. Patients with alopecia areata provided lesional scalp punch biopsies as well as peripheral blood. From PBMCs, CD4+ and CD8+ T cells were sorted. Looked up from germline, CDR1 is SGHTA and CDR2 is FQGNSA. The V gene lost 3 bases and the J gene lost 4 bases, with 9 bases spanning the gap. CDR3 length equals 13 residues. RNA extraction was followed by reverse transcription into cDNA, which acted as the sequencing template. Assay: immunoSEQ multiplex PCR; the TCRdb copy retains only in-frame clones and omits some. The sample shows a few hundred thousand clones, about 58% of them seen only once.

This rearrangement joins TRBV7-2 to TRBJ1-1; unclear D gene. This receptor was identified in a human donor with alopecia areata. The specimen was CD4+ T cells sorted from blood, collected at week 4, from a patient treated with tofacitinib. Written as DNA, the CDR3 is TGTGCCAGCAGCTTTACAGTCGGCACTGAAGCTTTCTTT. It is translated as CASSFTVGTEAFF. The full variable domain, its missing parts supplied by reference TRBV7-2 and TRBJ1-1, is GAGVSQSPSNKVTEKGKDVELRCDPISGHTALYWYRQSLGQGLEFLIYFQGNSAPDKSGLPSDRFSAERTGGSVSTLTIQRTQQEDSAVYLCASSFTVGTEAFFGQGTRLTVV.